This TCR beta chain was sequenced during a study of shared clonotypes between healthy human individuals. Study-wide results and caveats: In a handful of donors, around 5% of naive CD4 clonotypes appeared in common.

TCRdb's table, derived via immunoSEQ multiplex PCR, lists solely in-frame clones and lacks some. Of approximately 1,500,000 clones in the sample, 95% to 99% were seen once. The sample holds one count of this clone. Its antigen remains unknown. CDR3 length: 16 residues. Germline-derived CDR1 and CDR2 are SGHTA and FQGNSA. The trim removed 1 base at V and 7 bases at J, leaving 11 bases unmatched. The rearrangement uses TRBV7-2 and TRBJ2-7, with 9 nucleotides matching TRBD2. Material for sequencing was naive CD4+ T cells sorted from blood. Subset here: CD45RA+ positively selected. The receptor was derived from a man aged 30-40 years in good health. The CDR3 DNA follows: TGTGCCAGCAGCTTAGAGAGCCTAGCGGGAATCCTTGAGCAGTACTTC. This sequence encodes CASSLESLAGILEQYF.